This entry is about one TCR beta chain. Antigen: not known. Blood specimens came from baseline, cycle 4 day 1, and cycle 7 day 1. The sample belongs to a study of OX40 agonist ivuxolimab in advanced cancers. Overall study: Ivuxolimab, an antibody acting as an agonist of OX40 (CD134), was used to treat patients. Prior anti-PD-1, anti-PD-L1 or anti-CTLA-4 therapy was allowed; 30% to 40% had some. Whole-study findings and limits: Some patients without response likewise showed low normalized clonal expansion.

The CDR3 spans 17 residues. V lost 3 bases and J lost 7; bases outside the gene matches: 14. CDR1 and CDR2 (germline): SNHLY, FYNNEI. The assay was immunoSEQ multiplex PCR, and TCRdb's table has in-frame clones only and misses some. Of about 60,000 clones in the sample, about 88% are singletons; the top ten hold 3.5% to 4%. The sequencing here drew on CD4+ or CD8+ T cells sorted from blood, taken in a trial of the OX40 agonist ivuxolimab. The rearrangement uses TRBV2 and TRBJ1-3; 8 nucleotides match TRBD1. The receptor was isolated from an adult with an advanced solid tumor such as melanoma, head and neck, liver or kidney cancer. In DNA form, the CDR3 reads TGTGCCAGCAGTGACCCTTCGGGACAGGCCGACTTTAACACCATATATTTT. Protein: CASSDPSGQADFNTIYF.